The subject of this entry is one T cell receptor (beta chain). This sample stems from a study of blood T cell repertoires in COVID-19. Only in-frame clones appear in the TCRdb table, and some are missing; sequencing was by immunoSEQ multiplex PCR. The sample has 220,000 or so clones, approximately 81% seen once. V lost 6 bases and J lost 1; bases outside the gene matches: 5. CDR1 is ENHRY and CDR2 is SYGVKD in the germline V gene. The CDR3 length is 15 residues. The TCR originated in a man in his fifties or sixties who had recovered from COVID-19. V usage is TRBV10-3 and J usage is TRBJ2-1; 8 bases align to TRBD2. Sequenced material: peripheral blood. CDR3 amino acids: CAISSSGESYNEQFF. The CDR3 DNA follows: TGTGCCATCAGCAGTAGCGGGGAATCCTACAATGAGCAGTTCTTC.